The 29 T cell receptor beta chains in this list originate from one sample, sequenced in a study of cytomegalovirus exposure and HLA in healthy donors. Using immunoSEQ multiplex PCR, the repertoire was profiled, and TCRdb retains in-frame clones only, with some absent. The sample has approximately 220,000 clones, 75% to 95% seen once. What was sequenced was PBMCs. The receptors stem from a woman under 30 in good health and CMV-seronegative.

The chain joins TRBV6-1 to TRBJ1-3; 10 nucleotides agree with TRBD1. Losses at the gene ends were 6 bases for V and 7 bases for J; bases not matched to a gene: 9. Germline V gene data show CDR1 as MNHNS and CDR2 as SASEGT. This CDR3 region has 15 residues. Here the CDR3 DNA reads TGTGCCAGCAGCGACGACAGGGGGCTGAGGAACACCATATATTTT. Translated, it gives CASSDDRGLRNTIYF.

The chain is built from TRBV19 and TRBJ1-1; D is undetermined. Trimming took 5 bases from V and 7 from J, leaving 11 bases between them. Germline CDR1 reads LNHDA; CDR2 reads SQIVND (reference sequence). The CDR3 has 12 residues. The CDR3 DNA reads as TGTGCCAGTAGTCCCCCCACTGGTGAAGCTTTCTTT. Translation gives CASSPPTGEAFF. Full variable domain (rest looked up from reference TRBV19 and TRBJ1-1): DGGITQSPKYLFRKEGQNVTLSCEQNLNHDAMYWYRQDPGQGLRLIYYSQIVNDFQKGDIAEGYSVSREKKESFPLTVTSAQKNPTAFYLCASSPPTGEAFFGQGTRLTVV.

This clone appeared once. This rearrangement joins TRBV11-2 to TRBJ2-1; D is ambiguous. Germline CDR1 and CDR2: SGHAT and FQNNGV. Trimming stripped 0 bases from V and 7 bases from J, with 10 bases between. CDR3 length equals 14 residues. The CDR3 reads CASSLDLSVNEQFF. As DNA, the CDR3 is TGTGCCAGCAGCTTAGATCTCTCCGTAAATGAGCAGTTCTTC.

The V and J genes are TRBV30 and TRBJ1-5; 11 positions agree with TRBD1. J was trimmed by 7 bases and V by 3 bases; bases with no gene match: 11. This CDR3 region has 16 residues. Germline V gene data show CDR1 as GTSNPN and CDR2 as SVGIG (reference sequence). CDR3 sequence (DNA): TGTGCCTGGAGACCTCGGACAGGGGGCCCCGGCCAGCCCCAGCATTTT. Its translation is CAWRPRTGGPGQPQHF. Combining the CDR3 with reference TRBV30 and TRBJ1-5 gives the whole variable domain SQTIHQWPATLVQPVGSPLSLECTVEGTSNPNLYWYRQAAGRGLQLLFYSVGIGQISSEVPQNLSASRPQDRQFILSSKKLLLSDSGFYLCAWRPRTGGPGQPQHFGDGTRLSIL.

The chain joins TRBV6-1 to TRBJ1-1; D unclear. The CDR3 runs 13 residues. V was cut by 0 bases and J by 3 bases, with 5 bases left in between. Germline assignment: CDR1 MNHNS and CDR2 SASEGT. The CDR3 bases are TGTGCCAGCAGTGAAGCGCAGTACACTGAAGCTTTCTTT. Translated: CASSEAQYTEAFF.

The V and J genes are TRBV27 and TRBJ2-1; possible D gene TRBD1, 7 bases. Germline loops: CDR1 MNHEY, CDR2 SMNVEV (reference sequence). The CDR3 has 17 amino acids. Trimming shortened V by 1 base and J by 5 bases, and 18 bases separated the two germline ends. The chain's CDR3 is CASSLYGGRGVNNEQFF. Here the CDR3 DNA reads TGTGCCAGCAGTTTATACGGGGGCAGGGGGGTCAACAATGAGCAGTTCTTC.

The chain carries TRBV27 and TRBJ2-1; 8 bases fit TRBD1. Germline V CDR1 and CDR2: MNHEY, SMNVEV (reference sequence). The CDR3 is made up of 15 amino acids. With 3 bases clipped from V and 8 bases from J, the junction kept 9 bases outside the gene matches. The DNA of the CDR3 is TGTGCCAGCAGTTTTCAGGGGGCGCCCCAGTATGAGCAGTTCTTC. It specifies CASSFQGAPQYEQFF.

The CDR3 reads CASSQLAGSYNEQFF. Written as DNA, the CDR3 is TGTGCCAGCAGCCAACTAGCGGGATCCTACAATGAGCAGTTCTTC. V is TRBV5-8 and J is TRBJ2-1, with 10 bases fitting TRBD2. Germline CDR1 and CDR2: SGHTS and YDEGEE. The CDR3 length is 15 residues. V shed 4 bases and J 1 base; nucleotides not matched to a gene: 2.

This chain joins TRBV7-9 and TRBJ1-2; D gene unclear. Deletions cut 1 base from V and 3 bases from J, with 9 bases between. The length of the CDR3 is 14 residues. Germline V gene sequence: CDR1 SEHNR, CDR2 FQNEAQ (reference sequence). The CDR3 DNA sequence: TGTGCCAGCAGCTTAGTACCGGGGTACTATGGCTACACCTTC. It yields the protein CASSLVPGYYGYTF.

This clone was seen only once. The chain couples TRBV5-4 to TRBJ2-5, with 11 nucleotides matching TRBD2. The CDR3 extends over 15 amino acids. V lost 4 bases to trimming and J lost 3 bases; unmatched junction nucleotides: 5. Per the germline V gene, CDR1 is SGHNT and CDR2 is YYREEE (reference sequence). The CDR3: CASSRLAGGKETQYF. The CDR3 DNA sequence: TGTGCCAGCAGCAGGTTAGCGGGAGGGAAAGAGACCCAGTACTTC.

The rearrangement links TRBV19 to TRBJ2-7, with 8 bases aligning to TRBD1. Germline V gives CDR1 LNHDA, CDR2 SQIVND (reference sequence). Unmatched junction bases numbered 6, after V lost 3 bases and J lost 5 bases. The CDR3 has 14 amino acids. CDR3: CASSMTGASHEQYF. The CDR3 DNA reads TGTGCCAGTAGTATGACAGGGGCCAGCCACGAGCAGTACTTC.

This clone was observed a handful of times. The chain is built from TRBV27 and TRBJ2-2; unclear D gene. Germline V gene lookup returns CDR1 MNHEY and CDR2 SMNVEV (reference sequence). Trimming pared 7 bases from V and 6 bases from J, leaving 6 bases between. The CDR3 totals 11 residues. CDR3 region: CASKYAGELFF. The CDR3 nucleotides are TGTGCCAGCAAATATGCCGGGGAGCTGTTTTTT.

The DNA for the CDR3 is TGTGCCAGCAGCCCGGGAAACAGGGGGGGCCAAGAGACCCAGTACTTC. Its translation: CASSPGNRGGQETQYF. This sequence joins TRBV11-3 and TRBJ2-5; TRBD1 is a possible D gene (8 bases). The CDR3 sequence is 16 residues long. The V gene's germline CDR1 is SGHNT and CDR2 YENEEA. Between the trimmed V and J ends, which lost 5 bases and 1 base, there was a span of 17 bases.

This clone showed up just a few times. This chain links TRBV4-1 with TRBJ2-2; 7 bases map to TRBD2. The CDR3 spans 13 residues. Per the germline V gene, CDR1 is MGHRA and CDR2 is YSYEKL. With 7 bases clipped from V and 4 bases from J, the junction kept 3 bases outside the gene matches. The CDR3 coding sequence is TGCGCCAGCATGGGGGGGAGCACCGGGGAGCTGTTTTTT. The encoded protein is CASMGGSTGELFF.

V usage is TRBV30 and J usage is TRBJ1-3; TRBD1 aligns across 8 bases. The CDR3 covers 13 residues. The J segment lost 2 bases and the V segment lost 5 bases, leaving 2 bases of the junction unmatched. The germline V gene encodes CDR1 GTSNPN and CDR2 SVGIG (reference sequence). In DNA form, the CDR3 reads TGTGCCTGGGGACAGGGAGCTGGAAACACCATATATTTT. Translated, it gives CAWGQGAGNTIYF.

The CDR3 sequence is CASSPPVGTEAFF. The CDR3 DNA is TGTGCCAGCTCACCACCCGTCGGCACTGAAGCTTTCTTT. The chain is built from TRBV18 and TRBJ1-1; D call uncertain. CDR3 size: 13 residues. V was shortened by 0 bases and J by 4 bases, with 6 bases between the two germline ends. Germline CDR1 KGHSH, CDR2 LQKENI. The full variable domain, completed using reference TRBV18 and TRBJ1-1, is NAGVMQNPRHLVRRRGQEARLRCSPMKGHSHVYWYRQLPEEGLKFMVYLQKENIIDESGMPKERFSAEFPKEGPSILRIQQVVRGDSAAYFCASSPPVGTEAFFGQGTRLTVV.

The chain couples TRBV5-6 to TRBJ1-2; 10 bases fit TRBD1. This CDR3 is 17 amino acids long. Germline CDR1 is SGHDT and CDR2 is YYEEEE. J gave up 4 bases and V 1 base, and 10 bases lay outside the gene matches. Here the CDR3 reads CASSLTPGQGMGYGYTF. The DNA for the CDR3 is TGTGCCAGCAGCTTGACCCCGGGACAGGGGATGGGCTATGGCTACACCTTC.

The rearrangement uses TRBV4-2 and TRBJ2-5; the match to TRBD2 covers 9 bases. The CDR3 totals 17 residues. Losses at the gene ends were 1 base for V and 5 bases for J; bases not matched to a gene: 11. Germline V CDR1 and CDR2: LGHNA, YNFKEQ. The CDR3 sequence: CASSQAQAAGGPETQYF. CDR3 bases: TGTGCCAGCAGCCAAGCCCAGGCGGCGGGAGGGCCCGAGACCCAGTACTTC.

The rearrangement links TRBV27 to TRBJ2-1; D is possibly TRBD1 (6 bases). The germline gives CDR1 MNHEY, CDR2 SMNVEV (reference sequence). The germline V and J ends were trimmed by 4 bases and 9 bases, with 16 bases remaining between them. This CDR3 contains 14 residues. The CDR3 bases are TGTGCCAGCAGTTCCCGCAGGGGACGGGGTGAGCAGTTCTTC. It yields the protein CASSSRRGRGEQFF.

V is TRBV5-1 and J is TRBJ2-7, with 9 positions matching TRBD2. Germline CDR1 and CDR2: SGHRS and YFSETQ. The V gene end was trimmed by 0 bases and the J gene end by 3 bases; junction bases not matched to a gene: 4. The CDR3 contains 15 residues. The CDR3, as DNA: TGCGCCAGCAGCTTGGAGGGACTAGCATACTACGAGCAGTACTTC. Protein: CASSLEGLAYYEQYF.

Here the CDR3 reads CASTIDRVRGYTF. Here the CDR3 DNA reads TGTGCCAGTACTATCGACAGGGTCCGTGGCTACACCTTC. V usage is TRBV19 and J usage is TRBJ1-2; 7 bases line up with TRBD1. V lost 7 bases, J lost 7 bases, and 9 bases stayed unmatched. This CDR3 spans 13 amino acids. Germline V gene lookup returns CDR1 LNHDA and CDR2 SQIVND (reference sequence).

This sequence joins TRBV6-1 and TRBJ1-1; 11 bases are a match to TRBD1. J was trimmed by 8 bases and V by 4 bases; bases with no gene match: 15. The CDR3 is made up of 17 amino acids. From germline, CDR1 is MNHNS and CDR2 SASEGT. The CDR3, as DNA: TGTGCCAGCAGTGCCCGGACAGGGGGCTTGATTTTTTCGGAAGCTTTCTTT. Protein: CASSARTGGLIFSEAFF.

The chain is built from TRBV27 and TRBJ1-5; no firm D call. Germline V gene data show CDR1 as MNHEY and CDR2 as SMNVEV (reference sequence). V was shortened by 5 bases and J by 7 bases, with 18 bases between the two germline ends. The CDR3 length is 15 residues. The DNA for the CDR3 is TGTGCCAGCAGTCCCCTAGGGTGGGAGGAACAGCCCCAGCATTTT. Translation gives CASSPLGWEEQPQHF.

This clone was found a few times. The chain couples TRBV6-1 to TRBJ1-5; the match to TRBD1 covers 7 bases. CDR3 length: 14 residues. V lost 8 bases and J lost 3; bases outside the gene matches: 7. Germline V CDR1 and CDR2: MNHNS, SASEGT. CDR3 in amino acids: CASRDRVPNQPQHF. CDR3 coding DNA: TGTGCCAGCCGAGACAGGGTCCCCAATCAGCCCCAGCATTTT.

The chain has TRBV5-1 and TRBJ2-3, with 9 bases lining up with TRBD2. The germline gives CDR1 SGHRS, CDR2 YFSETQ. The CDR3 runs to 16 residues. With 4 bases clipped from V and 2 bases from J, the junction kept 8 bases outside the gene matches. The CDR3: CASSPRLAENTDTQYF. CDR3 DNA sequence: TGCGCCAGCAGCCCACGACTAGCGGAGAACACAGATACGCAGTATTTT.

The rearrangement links TRBV6-1 to TRBJ2-7, with 10 positions matching TRBD1. Germline lookup yields CDR1 MNHNS and CDR2 SASEGT. CDR3 length equals 14 residues. The V segment lost 9 bases and the J segment 4 bases; nucleotides outside the gene matches: 9. The CDR3 reads CASYYGQGDYEQYF. DNA for the CDR3: TGTGCCAGTTACTATGGACAGGGGGATTACGAGCAGTACTTC.

The chain joins TRBV5-6 to TRBJ1-2; weak D call: TRBD1 (5 bases). Germline CDR1 reads SGHDT; CDR2 reads YYEEEE. Between the trimmed V and J ends, which lost 4 bases and 8 bases, there was a span of 24 bases. This CDR3 contains 16 residues. The CDR3 loop is CASSAHPRVGVRGYTF. In nucleotides, the CDR3 is TGTGCCAGCAGCGCGCATCCCAGGGTTGGAGTAAGAGGCTACACCTTC.

V is TRBV29-1 and J is TRBJ2-7, with 8 bases aligning to TRBD1. Trimming cost V 3 bases and J 6 bases; bases outside gene matches: 10. CDR1 SQVTM and CDR2 ANQGSEA come from the germline V gene. This CDR3 comprises 14 residues. The CDR3 coding sequence is TGCAGCGTTGAGAGAGGACAGGGTCTAGGCGAGCAGTACTTC. This encodes CSVERGQGLGEQYF.

This chain joins TRBV6-4 and TRBJ2-7, with TRBD2 identical over 8 bases. Germline V gene lookup returns CDR1 MRHNA and CDR2 SNTAGT. This CDR3 has 19 amino acids. The J segment lost 2 bases and the V segment lost 0 bases, leaving 15 bases of the junction unmatched. CDR3 sequence: CASSDSGSERETWAYEQYF. CDR3 nucleotide sequence: TGTGCCAGCAGTGACTCGGGTAGCGAGCGGGAGACTTGGGCCTACGAGCAGTACTTC.